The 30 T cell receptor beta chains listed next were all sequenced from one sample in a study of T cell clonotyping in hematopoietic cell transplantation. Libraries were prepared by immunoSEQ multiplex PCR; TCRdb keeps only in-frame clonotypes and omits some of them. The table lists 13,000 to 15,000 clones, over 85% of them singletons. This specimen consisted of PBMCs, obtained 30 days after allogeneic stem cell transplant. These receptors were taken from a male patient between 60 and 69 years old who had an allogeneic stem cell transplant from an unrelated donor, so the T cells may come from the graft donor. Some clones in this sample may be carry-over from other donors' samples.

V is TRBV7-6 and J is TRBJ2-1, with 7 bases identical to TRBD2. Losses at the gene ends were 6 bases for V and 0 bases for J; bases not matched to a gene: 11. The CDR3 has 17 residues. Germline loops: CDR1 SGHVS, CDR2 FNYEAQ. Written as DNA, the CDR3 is TGTGCCAGCAGTTCAGAGCGGGGTGATTACTCCTACAATGAGCAGTTCTTC. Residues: CASSSERGDYSYNEQFF.

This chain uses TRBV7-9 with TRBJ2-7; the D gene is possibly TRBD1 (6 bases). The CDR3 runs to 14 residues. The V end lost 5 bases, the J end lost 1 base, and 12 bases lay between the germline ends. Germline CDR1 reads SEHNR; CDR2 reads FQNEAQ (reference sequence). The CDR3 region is CASSPPGASYEQYF. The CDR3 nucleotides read TGTGCCAGCAGCCCCCCAGGGGCGTCCTACGAGCAGTACTTC.

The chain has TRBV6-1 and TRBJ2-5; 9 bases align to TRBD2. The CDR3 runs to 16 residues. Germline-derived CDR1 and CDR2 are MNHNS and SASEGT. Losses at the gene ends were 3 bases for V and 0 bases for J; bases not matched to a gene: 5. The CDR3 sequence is CASSDPTSGHQETQYF. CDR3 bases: TGTGCCAGCAGTGACCCGACTAGCGGACACCAAGAGACCCAGTACTTC.

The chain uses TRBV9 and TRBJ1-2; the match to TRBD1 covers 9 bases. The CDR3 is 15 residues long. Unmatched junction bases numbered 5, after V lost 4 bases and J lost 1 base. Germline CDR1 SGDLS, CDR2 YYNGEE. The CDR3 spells CASSPGTGINYGYTF. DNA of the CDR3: TGTGCCAGCAGCCCCGGGACAGGGATTAACTATGGCTACACCTTC.

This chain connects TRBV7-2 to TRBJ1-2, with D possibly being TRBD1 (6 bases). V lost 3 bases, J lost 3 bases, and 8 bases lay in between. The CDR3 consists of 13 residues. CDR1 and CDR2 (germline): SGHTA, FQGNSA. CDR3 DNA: TGTGCCAGCAGCTTCGGGGGCGACTATGGCTACACCTTC. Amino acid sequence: CASSFGGDYGYTF.

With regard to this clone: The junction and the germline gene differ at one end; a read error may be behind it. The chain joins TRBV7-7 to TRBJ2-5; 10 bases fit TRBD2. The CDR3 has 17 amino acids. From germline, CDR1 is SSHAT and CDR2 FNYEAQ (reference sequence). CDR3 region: CASSLDPSGSSGETQYF. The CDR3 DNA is TGTGCTAGCAGCTTAGATCCTAGCGGGAGTAGTGGAGAGACCCAGTACTTC.

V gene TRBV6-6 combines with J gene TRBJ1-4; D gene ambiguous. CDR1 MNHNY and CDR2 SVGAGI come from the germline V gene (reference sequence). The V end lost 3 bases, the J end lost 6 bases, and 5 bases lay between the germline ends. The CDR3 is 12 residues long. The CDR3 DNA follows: TGTGCCAGCAGTTATCCCTATGAAAAACTGTTTTTT. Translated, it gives CASSYPYEKLFF.

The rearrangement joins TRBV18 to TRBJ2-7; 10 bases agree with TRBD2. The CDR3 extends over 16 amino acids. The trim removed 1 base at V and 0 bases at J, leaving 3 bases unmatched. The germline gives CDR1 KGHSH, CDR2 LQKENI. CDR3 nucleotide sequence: TGTGCCAGCTCACCACGGACTAGCGGTAGCTCCTACGAGCAGTACTTC. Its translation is CASSPRTSGSSYEQYF.

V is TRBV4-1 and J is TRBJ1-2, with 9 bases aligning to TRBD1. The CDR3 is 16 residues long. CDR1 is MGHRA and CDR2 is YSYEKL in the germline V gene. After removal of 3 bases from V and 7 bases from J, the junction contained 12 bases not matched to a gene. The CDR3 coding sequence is TGCGCCAGCAGCCACACCTCAGGACAGGGGCTTGGTGGCTACACCTTC. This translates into CASSHTSGQGLGGYTF.

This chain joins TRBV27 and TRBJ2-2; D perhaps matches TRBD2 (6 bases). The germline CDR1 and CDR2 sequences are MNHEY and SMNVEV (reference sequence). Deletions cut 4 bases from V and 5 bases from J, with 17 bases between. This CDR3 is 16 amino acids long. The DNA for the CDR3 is TGTGCCAGCAGTTCCCCCCGGGACTGGGGGACCGGGGAGCTGTTTTTT. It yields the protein CASSSPRDWGTGELFF.

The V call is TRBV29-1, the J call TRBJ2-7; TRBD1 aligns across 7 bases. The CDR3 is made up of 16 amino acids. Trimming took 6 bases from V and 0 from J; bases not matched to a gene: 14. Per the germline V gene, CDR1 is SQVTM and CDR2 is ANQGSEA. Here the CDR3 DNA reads TGCAGCGTAGAGGAATGGAGGACAGGCAGCTCCTACGAGCAGTACTTC. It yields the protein CSVEEWRTGSSYEQYF.

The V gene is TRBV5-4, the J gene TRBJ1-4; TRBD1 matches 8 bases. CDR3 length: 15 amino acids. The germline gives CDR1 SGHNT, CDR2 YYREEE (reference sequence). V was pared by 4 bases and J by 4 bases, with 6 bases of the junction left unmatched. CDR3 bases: TGTGCCAGCAGCGACGGACAGGGACTTAATGAAAAACTGTTTTTT. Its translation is CASSDGQGLNEKLFF.

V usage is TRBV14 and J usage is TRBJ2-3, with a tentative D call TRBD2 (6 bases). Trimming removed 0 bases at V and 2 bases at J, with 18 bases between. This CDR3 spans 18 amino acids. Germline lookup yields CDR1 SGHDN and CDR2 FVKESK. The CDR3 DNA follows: TGTGCCAGCAGCCAAGATCTTGTTTCTACGGGGGACACAGATACGCAGTATTTT. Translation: CASSQDLVSTGDTDTQYF.

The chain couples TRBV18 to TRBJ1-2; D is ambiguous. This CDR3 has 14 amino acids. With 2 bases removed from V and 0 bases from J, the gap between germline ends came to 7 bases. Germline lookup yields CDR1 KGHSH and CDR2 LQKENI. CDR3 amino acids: CASSPGSANYGYTF. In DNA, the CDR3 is TGTGCCAGCTCACCAGGGTCGGCTAACTATGGCTACACCTTC. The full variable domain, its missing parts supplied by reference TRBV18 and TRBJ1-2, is NAGVMQNPRHLVRRRGQEARLRCSPMKGHSHVYWYRQLPEEGLKFMVYLQKENIIDESGMPKERFSAEFPKEGPSILRIQQVVRGDSAAYFCASSPGSANYGYTFGSGTRLTVV.

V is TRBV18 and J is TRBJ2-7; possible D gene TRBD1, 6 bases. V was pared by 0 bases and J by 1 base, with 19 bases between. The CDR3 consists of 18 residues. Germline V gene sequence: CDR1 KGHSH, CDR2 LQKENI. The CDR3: CASSPPSYEQGPSYEQYF. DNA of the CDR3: TGTGCCAGCTCACCACCGAGTTATGAACAGGGACCATCCTACGAGCAGTACTTC. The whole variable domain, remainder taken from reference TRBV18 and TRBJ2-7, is NAGVMQNPRHLVRRRGQEARLRCSPMKGHSHVYWYRQLPEEGLKFMVYLQKENIIDESGMPKERFSAEFPKEGPSILRIQQVVRGDSAAYFCASSPPSYEQGPSYEQYFGPGTRLTVT.

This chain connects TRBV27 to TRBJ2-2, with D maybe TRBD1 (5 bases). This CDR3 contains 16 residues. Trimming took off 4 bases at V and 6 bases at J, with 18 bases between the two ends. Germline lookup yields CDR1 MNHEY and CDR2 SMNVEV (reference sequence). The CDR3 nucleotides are TGTGCCAGCAGTTCCCCTCGGCAGGGTGGGGCCGGGGAGCTGTTTTTT. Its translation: CASSSPRQGGAGELFF.

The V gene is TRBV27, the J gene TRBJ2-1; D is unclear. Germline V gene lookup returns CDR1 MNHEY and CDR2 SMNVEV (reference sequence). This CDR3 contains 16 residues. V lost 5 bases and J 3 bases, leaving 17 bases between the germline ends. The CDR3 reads CASSPLGGGDYNEQFF. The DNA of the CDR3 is TGTGCCAGCAGTCCCCTGGGCGGTGGGGACTACAATGAGCAGTTCTTC.

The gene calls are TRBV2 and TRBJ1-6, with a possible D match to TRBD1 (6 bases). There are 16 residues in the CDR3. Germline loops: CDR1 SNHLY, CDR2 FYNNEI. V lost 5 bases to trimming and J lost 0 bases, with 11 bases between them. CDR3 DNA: TGTGCCAGCAGTAACTTGGACAGCTCCTATAATTCACCCCTCCACTTT. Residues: CASSNLDSSYNSPLHF.

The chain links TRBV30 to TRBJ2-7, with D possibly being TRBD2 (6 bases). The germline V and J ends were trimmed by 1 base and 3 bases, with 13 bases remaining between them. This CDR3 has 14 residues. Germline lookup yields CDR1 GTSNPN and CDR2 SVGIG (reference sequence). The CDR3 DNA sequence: TGTGCCTGGAGTGCCGGGACTCCGAGCTACGAGCAGTACTTC. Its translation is CAWSAGTPSYEQYF.

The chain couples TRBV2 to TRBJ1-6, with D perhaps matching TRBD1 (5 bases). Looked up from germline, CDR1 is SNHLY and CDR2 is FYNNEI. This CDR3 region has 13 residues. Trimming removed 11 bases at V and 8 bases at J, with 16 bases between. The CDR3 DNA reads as TGTGCCGGAGCAGTGGGGGGAGATTCACCCCTCCACTTT. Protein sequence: CAGAVGGDSPLHF.

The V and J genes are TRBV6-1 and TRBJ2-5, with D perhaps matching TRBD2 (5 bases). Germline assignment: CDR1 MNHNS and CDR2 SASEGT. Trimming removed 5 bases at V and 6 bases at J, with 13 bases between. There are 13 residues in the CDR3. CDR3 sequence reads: CASSSSGLQTQYF. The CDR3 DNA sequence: TGTGCCAGCAGTTCCTCGGGGTTACAGACCCAGTACTTC.

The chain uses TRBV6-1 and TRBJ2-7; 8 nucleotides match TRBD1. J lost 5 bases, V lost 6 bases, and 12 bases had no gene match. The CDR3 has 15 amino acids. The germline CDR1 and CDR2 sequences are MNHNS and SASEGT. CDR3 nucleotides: TGTGCCAGCAGGGAATACGGACAGGGCTGGCACGAGCAGTACTTC. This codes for CASREYGQGWHEQYF.

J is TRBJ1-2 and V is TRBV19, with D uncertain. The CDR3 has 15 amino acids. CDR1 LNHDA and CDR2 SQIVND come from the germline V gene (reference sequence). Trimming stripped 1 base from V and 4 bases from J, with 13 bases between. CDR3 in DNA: TGTGCCAGTAGTATAGGGGTAGGAAGGAGCTATGGCTACACCTTC. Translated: CASSIGVGRSYGYTF.

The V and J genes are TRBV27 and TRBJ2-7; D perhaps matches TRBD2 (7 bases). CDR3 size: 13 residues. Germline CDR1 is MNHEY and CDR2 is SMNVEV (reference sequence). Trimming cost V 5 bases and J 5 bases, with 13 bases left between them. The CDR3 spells CASSRREGDEQYF. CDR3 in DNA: TGTGCCAGCAGTAGGAGGGAGGGGGACGAGCAGTACTTC.

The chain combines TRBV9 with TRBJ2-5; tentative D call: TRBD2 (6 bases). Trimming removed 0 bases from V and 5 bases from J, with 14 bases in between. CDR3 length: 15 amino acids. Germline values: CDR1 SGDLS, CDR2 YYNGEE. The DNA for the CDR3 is TGTGCCAGCAGCGTAGCTACGGGGGTGGATGAGACCCAGTACTTC. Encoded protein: CASSVATGVDETQYF.

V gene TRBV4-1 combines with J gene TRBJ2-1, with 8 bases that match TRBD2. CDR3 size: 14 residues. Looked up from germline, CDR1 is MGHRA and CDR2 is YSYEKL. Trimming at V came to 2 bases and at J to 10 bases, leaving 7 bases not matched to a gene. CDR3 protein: CASSQLGAGDEQFF. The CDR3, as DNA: TGCGCCAGCAGCCAATTAGGAGCGGGGGACGAGCAGTTCTTC.

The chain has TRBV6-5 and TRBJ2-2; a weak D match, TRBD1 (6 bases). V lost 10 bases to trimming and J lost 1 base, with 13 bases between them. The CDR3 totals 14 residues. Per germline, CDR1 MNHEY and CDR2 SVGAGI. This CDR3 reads CATQGHRNTGELFF. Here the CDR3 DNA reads TGTGCCACCCAGGGACACCGGAACACCGGGGAGCTGTTTTTT.

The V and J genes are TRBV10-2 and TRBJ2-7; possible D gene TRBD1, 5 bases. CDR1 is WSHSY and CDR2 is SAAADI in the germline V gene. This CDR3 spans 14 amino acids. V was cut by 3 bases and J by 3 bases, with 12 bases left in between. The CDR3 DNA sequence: TGCGCCAGCAGTGAAGGCGCCAGGGTCTACGAGCAGTACTTC. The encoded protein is CASSEGARVYEQYF.

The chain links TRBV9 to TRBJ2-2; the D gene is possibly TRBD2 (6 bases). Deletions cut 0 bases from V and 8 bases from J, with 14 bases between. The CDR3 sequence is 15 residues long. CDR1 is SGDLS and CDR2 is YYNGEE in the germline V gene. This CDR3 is CASSVEGPGTGELFF. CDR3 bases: TGTGCCAGCAGCGTAGAAGGACCCGGGACTGGGGAGCTGTTTTTT.

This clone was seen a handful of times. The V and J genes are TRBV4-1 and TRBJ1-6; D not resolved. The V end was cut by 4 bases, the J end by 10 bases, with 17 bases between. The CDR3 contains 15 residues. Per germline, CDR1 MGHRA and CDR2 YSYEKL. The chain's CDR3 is CASSLPREGRSPLHF. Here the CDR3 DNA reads TGCGCCAGCAGCCTACCTCGGGAAGGGAGGTCACCCCTCCACTTT.